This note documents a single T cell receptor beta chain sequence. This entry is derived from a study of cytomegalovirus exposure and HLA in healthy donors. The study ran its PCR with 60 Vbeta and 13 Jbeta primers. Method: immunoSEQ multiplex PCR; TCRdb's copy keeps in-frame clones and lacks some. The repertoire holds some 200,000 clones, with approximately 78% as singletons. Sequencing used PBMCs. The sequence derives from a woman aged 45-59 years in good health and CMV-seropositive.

Here the CDR3 reads CASSAGGGLAGSEQYF. The CDR3, as DNA: TGCGCCAGCAGCGCGGGGGGGGGACTAGCGGGATCCGAGCAGTACTTC. The chain couples TRBV5-1 to TRBJ2-7, with TRBD2 matching over 13 bases. The germline V gene has CDR1 SGHRS and CDR2 YFSETQ. This CDR3 comprises 16 residues. V gave up 4 bases and J gave up 6 bases; unmatched junction bases: 10.